This TCR beta chain was found in a study of human T cells and chemical hapten exposure. For the study at large: TCR yields per sample varied mostly from small pooled library volume differences.

This CDR3 has 14 residues. Germline V gene data show CDR1 as MGHRA and CDR2 as YSYEKL. V dropped 1 base and J dropped 0 bases, with 4 bases sitting between them. In its sample, this clonotype was seen once. The authors extracted total RNA from unfractionated whole blood. It was the library that attached unique molecular identifiers to individual cDNA molecules. In the authors' workflow: Per-sample TCR counts ranged from about 20,000 to 700,000, median roughly 98,000. Via MiXCR, TCRdb re-called the 5' RACE reads, giving one row per CDR3 protein. The V and J calls shown here were made by TCRdb, not taken from the authors' results. The sample holds under 85,000 distinct CDR3 sequences, approximately 7.7% seen once.

The chain has TRBV4-1 and TRBJ2-1; D call uncertain. This clonotype was obtained from a male donor in good health. The DNA for the CDR3 is TGCGCCAGCAGCCAAGGGCGCTCCTACAATGAGCAGTTCTTC. Its translation: CASSQGRSYNEQFF.